This TCR beta chain was sequenced for a study of cytomegalovirus exposure and HLA in healthy donors. On the study more broadly: Among the roughly 430 genotyped donors, 70% to 90% were placed in the Caucasian-associated ancestry cluster. Study-level findings and limits: Rare sequences made up most TCRs, while some public TCRs were found in many donors.

The PCR was carried out with 60 Vbeta primers and 13 Jbeta primers. The repertoire was sequenced with immunoSEQ multiplex PCR; TCRdb's copy has only in-frame clones and lacks some. The sample shows around 140,000 clones, about 74% of them seen only once. This clone was counted only a few times. Its antigen is unknown. CDR1 is SGHTA and CDR2 is FQGNSA in the germline V gene. V shed 4 bases, J shed 4 bases, and the junction held 4 bases outside the gene matches. CDR3 length equals 14 residues. The receptor was derived from a woman in her fifties or sixties in good health and CMV-seronegative. What was sequenced was PBMCs. The chain combines TRBV7-2 with TRBJ2-7, with TRBD1 matching 10 bases. CDR3 protein: CASSSGTGDYEQYF. As DNA, the CDR3 is TGTGCCAGCAGCTCAGGGACAGGGGATTACGAGCAGTACTTC.